This TCR beta chain was captured by sequencing in a study of blood T cells in healthy people across ages. The table lists this clonotype with a few counts. Total RNA extraction produced at least 5.5 micrograms (per sample) for the study. The V end was cut by 6 bases, the J end by 7 bases, with 22 bases between. CDR1 and CDR2 (germline): DFQATT, SNEGSKA (reference sequence). The CDR3 spans 15 residues. For the second PCR, which ran for about 7 to 11 cycles, a sample-barcoded 5' primer and a J-beta primer mix were used. One entry per CDR3 protein results from TCRdb running MiXCR on the 5' RACE reads. The sample consists of hundreds of thousands of distinct CDR3 sequences, roughly 43% of them appearing once.

The receptor was isolated from a man between 25 and 39 years old in good health. The chain links TRBV20-1 to TRBJ2-1; D might be TRBD1 (7 bases). The sequenced sample consisted of blood. The CDR3 nucleotides are TGCAGTGCGCCTAGGGGGCAGGGGGGCAAGAATGAGCAGTTCTTC. Protein product: CSAPRGQGGKNEQFF.